This TCR beta chain comes out of a study of STAT5B mutations in CD4+ large granular lymphocyte leukemia. About the research overall: Healthy donors showed HLA-associated enrichment of the CDR3 'QG' motif. Findings and caveats of the study: Main leukemic clonotypes were patient-specific, but approximately 25% appeared at low frequency elsewhere. Patient CD4-sorted repertoires stayed more clonal than healthy ones after leukemic-clone removal.

The method was immunoSEQ multiplex PCR; TCRdb's version includes in-frame clones alone and lacks a portion of them. The table includes about 22,000 clones, roughly 79% detected once. The table lists this clone with a few counts. The antigen is unknown. V lost 4 bases and J lost 3, with 4 bases in between. The V gene's germline CDR1 is SGHTA and CDR2 FQGNSA. The length of the CDR3 is 12 residues. The genes are TRBV7-2 and TRBJ1-5; D uncertain. Material for sequencing was CD4+ T cells from blood buffy coats. The receptor was derived from a human donor in good health. The CDR3 DNA reads TGTGCCAGCAGCTCACTCAATCAGCCCCAGCATTTT. Residues: CASSSLNQPQHF.